A single sample is the source of the 2 T cell receptor beta chains below, sequenced in a study of beta chain features in type 1 diabetes. Study conclusions and caveats: Among patients with Type 1 diabetes, TCRB CDR3s were moderately but significantly shorter in every one of the four CD4+ subsets.

The sequenced template was cDNA made from the entire isolated RNA. Profiling relied on immunoSEQ multiplex PCR, and the TCRdb table lists in-frame clones only, not all of them. The sample shows under 850,000 clones, roughly 12% of them seen only once. No antigen is known for these receptors. Sample: naive CD4+ T cells from blood. Every receptor here comes from a young man with type 1 diabetes.

A word on this clone: At one end, the junction sequence differs from germline, possibly due to a read error. The chain has TRBV7-7 and TRBJ1-1; 9 positions agree with TRBD1. The CDR3 totals 13 residues. The V gene's germline CDR1 is SSHAT and CDR2 FNYEAQ (reference sequence). The chain's CDR3 is CASSMGQGRLAFF. CDR3 nucleotide sequence: TGTGCTAGCAGCATGGGACAGGGAAGGTTAGCTTTCTTT.

J is TRBJ1-1 and V is TRBV20-1; 7 bases are a match to TRBD1. Germline V CDR1 and CDR2: DFQATT, SNEGSKA (reference sequence). The CDR3 length is 11 residues. The CDR3 loop reads CQGTVNTEAFF. The CDR3 DNA sequence: TGCCAAGGGACAGTGAACACTGAAGCTTTCTTT.